The T cell receptor beta chain under discussion was sequenced for a study of blood T cell repertoires in COVID-19. Study information: Specimens from acute and convalescent COVID-19 originated in the United States, Italy and Spain.

A few counts support this clone. Original data processing: Nucleated cell counts were estimated from reference gene primer amplification. The method was immunoSEQ multiplex PCR; TCRdb's version includes in-frame clones alone and lacks a portion of them. D and trimming were read from the DNA, whereas the V and J calls and clone size are those reported in that table. The sample comprises around 260,000 clones, approximately 87% of which are singletons, and about 1.6% rests with the top ten. The source material was peripheral blood. This clonotype was sampled from a woman between 40 and 55 years old who had recovered from COVID-19.

The CDR3 protein is CASSDRGTSGDDEQYF. CDR3 DNA sequence: TGTGCCAGTAGTGACCGAGGGACTAGCGGGGACGACGAGCAGTACTTC. J is TRBJ2-7 and V is TRBV19, with 13 nucleotides matching TRBD2. After removal of 5 bases from V and 5 bases from J, the junction contained 9 bases not matched to a gene. Germline loops: CDR1 LNHDA, CDR2 SQIVND (reference sequence). The CDR3 length is 16 residues.